Following are 22 T cell receptor beta chains from one sample sequenced in a study of blood T cell repertoires in COVID-19. Sequenced by immunoSEQ multiplex PCR; TCRdb stores in-frame clones only, minus some. The sample lists 250,000 to 350,000 clones, around 85% occurring once. Sequencing input: PBMCs or T cells enriched from blood (not recorded which). All receptors derive from a woman in her twenties or thirties who had recovered from COVID-19.

The chain couples TRBV27 to TRBJ2-2; D is unclear. The germline V gene has CDR1 MNHEY and CDR2 SMNVEV (reference sequence). Trimming shortened V by 5 bases and J by 5 bases, and 9 bases separated the two germline ends. The CDR3 runs to 13 residues. The CDR3 spells CASSARITGELFF. CDR3 nucleotides: TGTGCCAGCAGTGCCAGGATTACCGGGGAGCTGTTTTTT.

V is TRBV27 and J is TRBJ2-7; D uncertain. The CDR3 has 12 residues. Germline lookup yields CDR1 MNHEY and CDR2 SMNVEV (reference sequence). V was clipped by 1 base and J by 6 bases, with 7 bases between them. CDR3 sequence reads: CASSLYRGEQYF. DNA for the CDR3: TGTGCCAGCAGTTTATACCGCGGCGAGCAGTACTTC.

This clone was detected once. The chain joins TRBV4-1 to TRBJ1-1; a weak D match, TRBD1 (6 bases). CDR3 size: 13 residues. V was pared by 6 bases and J by 10 bases, with 18 bases between. Per germline, CDR1 MGHRA and CDR2 YSYEKL. The CDR3 nucleotides are TGCGCCAGCAGTTGGGAGGGGGGGCGGAGAGCTTTCTTT. It yields the protein CASSWEGGRRAFF.

This rearrangement joins TRBV18 to TRBJ2-5; 8 bases line up with TRBD2. Germline-derived CDR1 and CDR2 are KGHSH and LQKENI. The CDR3 sequence is 14 residues long. Germline trimming cut 1 base from V and 5 bases from J; bases unmatched to any gene: 3. The CDR3 sequence: CASSPRPGGETQYF. The DNA of the CDR3 is TGTGCCAGCTCACCACGTCCGGGGGGGGAGACCCAGTACTTC.

V gene TRBV6-5 combines with J gene TRBJ2-3, with TRBD2 identical over 13 bases. V lost 6 bases and J lost 4; bases outside the gene matches: 4. The germline gives CDR1 MNHEY, CDR2 SVGAGI. CDR3 length: 15 amino acids. CDR3 amino acids: CASRPTSGRSDTQYF. DNA of the CDR3: TGTGCCAGCAGACCGACTAGCGGGAGGTCAGATACGCAGTATTTT.

The chain carries TRBV13 and TRBJ1-2, with TRBD1 identical over 8 bases. V gave up 5 bases and J gave up 4 bases; unmatched junction bases: 9. The CDR3 length is 15 residues. Germline V lookup: CDR1 PRHDT, CDR2 FYEKMQ (reference sequence). CDR3 nucleotide sequence: TGTGCCAGCAGCCCAGGGACAGGAGGACTCTATGGCTACACCTTC. Translation gives CASSPGTGGLYGYTF.

The V call is TRBV28, the J call TRBJ1-1; no clear D gene. Trimming pared 7 bases from V and 4 bases from J, leaving 16 bases between. The germline V gene encodes CDR1 MDHEN and CDR2 SYDVKM. The CDR3 has 14 residues. The CDR3 spells CASNQNRQITEAFF. CDR3 in DNA: TGTGCCAGCAACCAAAACCGACAAATCACTGAAGCTTTCTTT.

The rearrangement links TRBV7-2 to TRBJ2-7, with 9 bases identical to TRBD2. Germline CDR1 SGHTA, CDR2 FQGNSA. The CDR3 is 16 residues long. V dropped 0 bases and J dropped 3; count of bases not matched to a gene: 6. DNA of the CDR3: TGTGCCAGCAGCTTAGCCTCTAGCGGGATGTACTACGAGCAGTACTTC. This sequence encodes CASSLASSGMYYEQYF.

In this sample, this clone turned up once. The chain's CDR3 is CASSLWGGNQPQHF. For the CDR3, the DNA is TGTGCCAGCAGCTTGTGGGGCGGCAATCAGCCCCAGCATTTT. The chain combines TRBV5-4 with TRBJ1-5; possibly TRBD1 for D (5 bases). This CDR3 is built from 14 residues. The V gene lost 1 base and the J gene lost 2 bases, with 7 bases spanning the gap. Germline-derived CDR1 and CDR2 are SGHNT and YYREEE (reference sequence).

The chain is built from TRBV29-1 and TRBJ1-1; 8 bases line up with TRBD1. The CDR3 is made up of 14 amino acids. The V and J ends lost 0 bases and 4 bases, in that order; junction bases with no gene match: 4. Germline V gives CDR1 SQVTM, CDR2 ANQGSEA. CDR3 nucleotides: TGCAGCGTTGAAGAACAGGGGGTAAGCACTGAAGCTTTCTTT. Its protein is CSVEEQGVSTEAFF.

This chain joins TRBV15 and TRBJ2-1; 7 nucleotides line up with TRBD2. CDR1 is LNHNV and CDR2 is YYDKDF in the germline V gene (reference sequence). V shed 0 bases, J shed 2 bases, and the junction held 7 bases outside the gene matches. The CDR3 is made up of 17 amino acids. The CDR3 reads CATSRDLGSGPYNEQFF. Here the CDR3 DNA reads TGTGCCACCAGCAGAGATCTGGGTAGCGGGCCCTACAATGAGCAGTTCTTC.

V usage is TRBV20-1 and J usage is TRBJ2-2, with D possibly being TRBD1 (6 bases). With 3 bases removed from V and 0 bases from J, the gap between germline ends came to 11 bases. This CDR3 has 15 amino acids. Germline V gene lookup returns CDR1 DFQATT and CDR2 SNEGSKA (reference sequence). This chain's CDR3 is CSASTGQSNTGELFF. The CDR3 DNA sequence: TGCAGTGCTAGTACGGGACAATCGAACACCGGGGAGCTGTTTTTT.

V and J are TRBV14 and TRBJ2-1, with 8 bases fitting TRBD2. With V trimmed by 1 base and J by 4 bases, 6 bases remained unmatched. CDR1 SGHDN and CDR2 FVKESK come from the germline V gene. CDR3 length equals 16 residues. As DNA, the CDR3 is TGTGCCAGCAGCCAAGTGGCGGGGGGCAAGTACAATGAGCAGTTCTTC. Translated, it gives CASSQVAGGKYNEQFF.

The V gene is TRBV21-1, the J gene TRBJ1-1; whether TRBD1, the table's D call, matches the DNA was not checked. TRBV21-1 is a documented pseudogene. CDR3 length: 16 amino acids. CDR3 DNA sequence: TGTGCCAGCAGCAAACCCCCCCGGACAGAGGGCTTCCCGGCTTTCTTT. It codes for CASSKPPRTEGFPAFF.

This clone has only one observation. The rearrangement joins TRBV19 to TRBJ1-6; possible D gene TRBD1, 6 bases. Germline V gives CDR1 LNHDA, CDR2 SQIVND (reference sequence). The CDR3 contains 13 residues. Trimming stripped 3 bases from V and 18 bases from J, with 18 bases between. The CDR3 sequence: CASSINGGLGAHF. The CDR3 nucleotides are TGTGCCAGTAGTATCAACGGCGGGCTGGGGGCCCACTTT. The whole variable domain, remainder taken from reference TRBV19 and TRBJ1-6, is DGGITQSPKYLFRKEGQNVTLSCEQNLNHDAMYWYRQDPGQGLRLIYYSQIVNDFQKGDIAEGYSVSREKKESFPLTVTSAQKNPTAFYLCASSINGGLGAHFGNGTRLTVT.

This chain links TRBV18 with TRBJ2-7; tentative D call: TRBD2 (5 bases). Trimming removed 2 bases from V and 0 bases from J, with 11 bases in between. Germline V gene lookup returns CDR1 KGHSH and CDR2 LQKENI. This CDR3 spans 15 amino acids. The CDR3: CASSPGGPSSYEQYF. The DNA for the CDR3 is TGTGCCAGCTCACCAGGAGGCCCGAGCTCCTACGAGCAGTACTTC.

The rearrangement joins TRBV28 to TRBJ1-2, with D perhaps TRBD1 (5 bases). With 3 bases removed from V and 5 bases from J, the gap between germline ends came to 19 bases. This CDR3 contains 16 residues. The germline CDR1 and CDR2 sequences are MDHEN and SYDVKM. CDR3 loop: CASSLDRGLGKYGYTF. The CDR3 DNA sequence: TGTGCCAGCAGTTTGGATAGGGGATTAGGAAAGTATGGCTACACCTTC.

The chain joins TRBV28 to TRBJ2-7; TRBD2 matches 7 bases. The J segment lost 4 bases and the V segment lost 1 base, leaving 7 bases of the junction unmatched. The CDR3 has 15 amino acids. Germline V gives CDR1 MDHEN, CDR2 SYDVKM. The CDR3 DNA is TGTGCCAGCAGTTTATTTGGGGGGGGATTGTACGAGCAGTACTTC. This gives the protein CASSLFGGGLYEQYF.

This clone came up a few times. The chain links TRBV11-2 to TRBJ2-3; D might be TRBD1 (6 bases). This CDR3 is 13 amino acids long. In germline, CDR1 is SGHAT, CDR2 FQNNGV. Trimming pared 4 bases from V and 5 bases from J, leaving 10 bases between. CDR3 residues: CASSSFRGDTQYF. The CDR3 DNA reads TGTGCCAGCAGCTCATTCAGGGGAGATACGCAGTATTTT.

The genes are TRBV6-5 and TRBJ2-1; TRBD1 matches at 7 bases. CDR1 and CDR2 (germline): MNHEY, SVGAGI. The CDR3 sequence is 12 residues long. The V gene end was trimmed by 10 bases and the J gene end by 9 bases; junction bases not matched to a gene: 9. For the CDR3, the DNA is TGTGCCACCGACAGGGTAGGGGTTGAGCAGTTCTTC. Translation gives CATDRVGVEQFF.

The chain couples TRBV6-6 to TRBJ1-2; 7 bases agree with TRBD1. J was trimmed by 4 bases and V by 6 bases; bases with no gene match: 11. This CDR3 spans 15 amino acids. The V gene's germline CDR1 is MNHNY and CDR2 SVGAGI (reference sequence). In nucleotides, the CDR3 is TGTGCCAGCAGCTACGATAGGGGGCCTGGCTATGGCTACACCTTC. Protein sequence: CASSYDRGPGYGYTF.

This clone was recorded once. The chain couples TRBV6-5 to TRBJ2-2; TRBD2 matches 8 bases. The J segment lost 6 bases and the V segment lost 7 bases, leaving 10 bases of the junction unmatched. CDR3 length: 15 amino acids. The V gene's germline CDR1 is MNHEY and CDR2 SVGAGI. CDR3: CASTRGSGDAGELFF. In DNA, the CDR3 is TGTGCCAGCACCCGGGGTAGCGGGGATGCCGGGGAGCTGTTTTTT.